These 11 T cell receptor beta chains came from one sample sequenced in a study of blood T cell repertoires in COVID-19. TCRdb keeps only in-frame clones here, not all; method: immunoSEQ multiplex PCR. The sample consists of approximately 100,000 clones, 89% of them appearing once. Sequencing was performed on peripheral blood. The receptors shown here come from a woman over 75 in a cohort sampled during active COVID-19.

This chain joins TRBV3-1 (or the pseudogene TRBV3-2) and TRBJ2-1, with 13 bases aligning to TRBD2. Losses at the gene ends were 4 bases for V and 7 bases for J; bases not matched to a gene: 7. This CDR3 comprises 16 residues. Germline CDR1 LGHDT, CDR2 YNNKEL (reference sequence). CDR3 nucleotide sequence: TGTGCCAGCAGCCGGCCTACGGGACTAGCGGGAAATGAGCAGTTCTTC. Its translation: CASSRPTGLAGNEQFF.

This clone was detected only a few times. The rearrangement uses TRBV10-1 and TRBJ1-2, with a possible D match to TRBD1 (5 bases). The CDR3 has 13 amino acids. Germline CDR1 and CDR2: WNHNN and SYGVQD (reference sequence). Trimming took 8 bases from V and 3 from J, leaving 13 bases between them. CDR3 bases: TGCGCCAGCCAGGGAGGTCAGCACTATGGCTACACCTTC. It is translated as CASQGGQHYGYTF.

Regarding this clone: The same CDR3 also results from other DNA sequences found in this sample. This chain uses TRBV28 with TRBJ2-7, with 11 bases that match TRBD1. Trimming cost V 1 base and J 7 bases; bases outside gene matches: 3. Germline CDR1 MDHEN, CDR2 SYDVKM. There are 14 residues in the CDR3. The CDR3 is CASSLSGTGGEQYF. The CDR3 DNA follows: TGTGCCAGCAGTTTATCCGGGACAGGGGGAGAGCAGTACTTC.

The chain combines TRBV6-1 with TRBJ1-2; TRBD1 aligns across 12 bases. The CDR3 has 18 amino acids. V dropped 2 bases and J dropped 4; count of bases not matched to a gene: 11. Germline lookup yields CDR1 MNHNS and CDR2 SASEGT. The CDR3 sequence is CASSEWIRGQGALYGYTF. The DNA of the CDR3 is TGTGCCAGCAGTGAATGGATTCGGGGACAGGGGGCCCTCTATGGCTACACCTTC.

The CDR3 is CASPNQPQHF. CDR3 bases: TGTGCCAGCCCGAATCAGCCCCAGCATTTT. The chain recombines TRBV21-1 with TRBJ1-5. TRBV21-1 has pseudogene status. The CDR3 is made up of 10 amino acids.

The gene calls are TRBV27 and TRBJ2-3; 9 bases line up with TRBD2. The J segment lost 0 bases and the V segment lost 2 bases, leaving 9 bases of the junction unmatched. The CDR3 length is 18 residues. Germline CDR1 is MNHEY and CDR2 is SMNVEV (reference sequence). In nucleotides, the CDR3 is TGTGCCAGCAGTTTAGGGCTAGCGGGATCTCTAAGCACAGATACGCAGTATTTT. Protein product: CASSLGLAGSLSTDTQYF.

This clone has just a few counts. The chain links TRBV28 to TRBJ1-2, with TRBD1 matching 9 bases. The CDR3 is 15 residues long. Trimming cost V 8 bases and J 2 bases; bases outside gene matches: 9. Germline lookup yields CDR1 MDHEN and CDR2 SYDVKM. The CDR3 region is CASRERQGGNYGYTF. DNA for the CDR3: TGTGCCAGCCGGGAAAGACAGGGGGGGAACTATGGCTACACCTTC.

This chain connects TRBV5-8 to TRBJ2-3; 7 bases align to TRBD2. V lost 4 bases to trimming and J lost 2 bases; unmatched junction nucleotides: 10. Germline V gives CDR1 SGHTS, CDR2 YDEGEE. This CDR3 comprises 16 residues. CDR3 sequence reads: CASSIKRAGNTDTQYF. Here the CDR3 DNA reads TGTGCCAGCAGCATAAAACGAGCGGGGAACACAGATACGCAGTATTTT. Based on the CDR3 plus reference TRBV5-8 and TRBJ2-3, the full variable domain is EAGVTQSPTHLIKTRGQQATLRCSPISGHTSVYWYQQALGLGLQFLLWYDEGEERNRGNFPPRFSGRQFPNYSSELNVNALELEDSALYLCASSIKRAGNTDTQYFGPGTRLTVL.

The CDR3 DNA is TGTGCCAGCAGTTACTCGATCGGTCGGGGATCCTACGAGCAGTACTTC. This translates into CASSYSIGRGSYEQYF. The chain recombines TRBV6-5 with TRBJ2-7, with TRBD2 as a possible D gene (5 bases). There are 16 residues in the CDR3. Trimming took 0 bases from V and 1 from J, leaving 13 bases between them. From germline, CDR1 is MNHEY and CDR2 SVGAGI.

A single count supports this clone. The chain has TRBV9 and TRBJ2-3, with D tentatively TRBD2 (6 bases). V was clipped by 0 bases and J by 0 bases, with 11 bases between them. The CDR3 covers 16 residues. The V gene's germline CDR1 is SGDLS and CDR2 YYNGEE. This CDR3 is CASSVASSASTDTQYF. CDR3 bases: TGTGCCAGCAGCGTAGCTTCTAGCGCCAGCACAGATACGCAGTATTTT.

V and J are TRBV4-1 and TRBJ2-1, with 7 nucleotides matching TRBD1. The CDR3 is 16 amino acids. The ends lost 2 bases at V and 2 bases at J; junction bases unmatched: 6. CDR1 is MGHRA, CDR2 YSYEKL, per germline. The DNA for the CDR3 is TGCGCCAGCAGCCAATTTCCGGGACAGACCTACAATGAGCAGTTCTTC. This translates into CASSQFPGQTYNEQFF.